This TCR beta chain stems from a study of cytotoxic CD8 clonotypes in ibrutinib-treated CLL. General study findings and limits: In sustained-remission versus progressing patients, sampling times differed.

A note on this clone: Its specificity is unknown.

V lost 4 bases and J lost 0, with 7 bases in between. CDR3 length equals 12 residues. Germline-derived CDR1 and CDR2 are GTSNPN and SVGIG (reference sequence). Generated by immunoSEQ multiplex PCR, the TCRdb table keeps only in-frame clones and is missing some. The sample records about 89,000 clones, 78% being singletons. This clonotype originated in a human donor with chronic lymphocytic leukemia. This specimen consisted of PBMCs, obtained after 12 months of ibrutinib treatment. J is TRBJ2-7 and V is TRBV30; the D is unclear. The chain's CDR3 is CAWTTSSYEQYF. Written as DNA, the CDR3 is TGTGCCTGGACTACAAGCTCCTACGAGCAGTACTTC.